One sample yielded the 30 T cell receptor beta chains listed below, sequenced in a study of blood T cell repertoires in COVID-19. Here immunoSEQ multiplex PCR was the method, and the copy in TCRdb shows in-frame clones only, minus some. The sample contains about 480,000 clones, around nine tenths of which appear only once. The sequencing sample was made of PBMCs or T cells enriched from blood (not recorded which). These receptors were collected from a woman aged 40 to 49 who had recovered from COVID-19.

With respect to this clone: The junction shows a germline mismatch at one end, possibly a read error. The rearrangement links TRBV7-7 to TRBJ2-3, with 9 bases fitting TRBD1. Germline CDR1 and CDR2: SSHAT and FNYEAQ (reference sequence). This CDR3 has 15 residues. The CDR3 nucleotides are TGTGCTAGCAGCTTGGGGACAGGGTGGACAGATACGCAGTATTTT. Its translation is CASSLGTGWTDTQYF. The variable domain in full, with the rest retrieved from reference TRBV7-7 and TRBJ2-3, is GAGVSQSPRYKVTKRGQDVTLRCDPISSHATLYWYQQALGQGPEFLTYFNYEAQPDKSGLPSDRFSAERPEGSISTLTIQRTEQRDSAMYRCASSLGTGWTDTQYFGPGTRLTVL.

The chain uses TRBV6-2 or TRBV6-3 and TRBJ2-2; weak D call: TRBD1 (6 bases). V was pared by 1 base and J by 3 bases, with 15 bases between. Germline CDR1 reads MNHEY; CDR2 reads SVGEGT. There are 17 residues in the CDR3. CDR3 DNA: TGTGCCAGCAGTTACTACATTGGACAGACTTACACCGGGGAGCTGTTTTTT. This translates into CASSYYIGQTYTGELFF.

The chain joins TRBV3-1 (or the pseudogene TRBV3-2) to TRBJ2-5; tentative D call: TRBD1 (6 bases). V was clipped by 1 base and J by 8 bases, with 14 bases between them. This CDR3 has 14 amino acids. Germline values: CDR1 LGHDT, CDR2 YNNKEL (reference sequence). The CDR3 coding sequence is TGTGCCAGCAGCCAAGGCCGACGGGGACAAACCCAGTACTTC. It encodes CASSQGRRGQTQYF.

In its sample, this clone was seen once. The chain links TRBV6-1 to TRBJ1-6; D remains unclear. This CDR3 contains 17 residues. In germline, CDR1 is MNHNS, CDR2 SASEGT. V shed 3 bases and J shed 4 bases, with 16 bases lying between them. This CDR3 is CASSEPPGPPYNSPLHF. As DNA, the CDR3 is TGTGCCAGCAGTGAGCCGCCAGGTCCACCGTATAATTCACCCCTCCACTTT.

Points on this clone: Distinct nucleotide sequences in the sample also encode this CDR3. The genes are TRBV9 and TRBJ1-1; a weak D match, TRBD1 (5 bases). The germline V gene has CDR1 SGDLS and CDR2 YYNGEE. V lost 2 bases and J 4 bases, leaving 6 bases between the germline ends. The CDR3 is 12 amino acids. CDR3 DNA: TGTGCCAGCAGCGTCGGGGGCACTGAAGCTTTCTTT. It codes for CASSVGGTEAFF.

The chain recombines TRBV5-4 with TRBJ2-3; TRBD1 is a possible D gene (7 bases). Trimming took 3 bases from V and 5 from J, leaving 28 bases between them. The CDR3 consists of 19 residues. The germline V gene encodes CDR1 SGHNT and CDR2 YYREEE (reference sequence). CDR3 nucleotide sequence: TGTGCCAGCAGCTACGGTTGGCGCCGGCAGCAGGGGGAGGAAGATACGCAGTATTTT. This translates into CASSYGWRRQQGEEDTQYF.

The rearrangement joins TRBV5-5 to TRBJ2-2; D is possibly TRBD1 (6 bases). The CDR3 is 16 amino acids. Per the germline V gene, CDR1 is SGHKS and CDR2 is YYEKEE (reference sequence). The V end lost 4 bases, the J end lost 2 bases, and 15 bases lay between the germline ends. Written as DNA, the CDR3 is TGTGCCAGCAGCCAAGGACACGGGACAAACACCGGGGAGCTGTTTTTT. This translates into CASSQGHGTNTGELFF.

This chain uses TRBV19 with TRBJ2-7, with TRBD2 as a possible D gene (7 bases). This CDR3 region has 14 residues. V was shortened by 6 bases and J by 2 bases, with 14 bases between the two germline ends. The germline V gene has CDR1 LNHDA and CDR2 SQIVND (reference sequence). CDR3 amino acids: CASSTGGPPYEQYF. The CDR3 bases are TGTGCCAGTAGCACGGGGGGCCCACCCTACGAGCAGTACTTC.

The genes are TRBV2 and TRBJ1-6, with 9 bases matching TRBD1. V dropped 6 bases and J dropped 0; count of bases not matched to a gene: 3. This CDR3 contains 16 residues. Per the germline V gene, CDR1 is SNHLY and CDR2 is FYNNEI. CDR3 residues: CASRGTGSSYNSPLHF. The CDR3 nucleotides are TGTGCCAGCAGAGGGACAGGGAGCTCCTATAATTCACCCCTCCACTTT. The full variable domain, with the rest looked up from reference TRBV2 and TRBJ1-6, is EPEVTQTPSHQVTQMGQEVILRCVPISNHLYFYWYRQILGQKVEFLVSFYNNEISEKSEIFDDQFSVERPDGSNFTLKIRSTKLEDSAMYFCASRGTGSSYNSPLHFGNGTRLTVT.

V usage is TRBV10-3 and J usage is TRBJ1-2; D gene uncertain. Germline CDR1 reads ENHRY; CDR2 reads SYGVKD. The CDR3 totals 15 residues. V dropped 3 bases and J dropped 3 bases, with 14 bases sitting between them. The CDR3 region is CAISDPGNIYYGYTF. CDR3 nucleotides: TGTGCCATCAGTGACCCCGGGAACATCTACTATGGCTACACCTTC.

The chain recombines TRBV12-1 with TRBJ2-7; the table gives TRBD1 as D, unverified against the DNA. TRBV12-1 is classified as a pseudogene. The CDR3 sequence is 13 residues long. The CDR3 region is CASKDRAHYEQYF. As DNA, the CDR3 is TGTGCCAGCAAGGACAGAGCCCACTACGAGCAGTACTTC.

V is TRBV4-1 and J is TRBJ2-5; 11 bases map to TRBD2. Germline CDR1 reads MGHRA; CDR2 reads YSYEKL. The length of the CDR3 is 17 residues. V dropped 9 bases and J dropped 3; count of bases not matched to a gene: 15. CDR3 coding DNA: TGCGCCAGTACATATGACAAGGTAGCGGGAGGGGAAGAGACCCAGTACTTC. Protein product: CASTYDKVAGGEETQYF.

The chain links TRBV5-6 to TRBJ1-3, with a possible D match to TRBD1 (6 bases). Germline V gene sequence: CDR1 SGHDT, CDR2 YYEEEE. This CDR3 comprises 16 residues. The germline V and J ends were trimmed by 4 bases and 4 bases, with 18 bases remaining between them. The CDR3 DNA sequence: TGTGCCAGCAGCACACGATACAGGGCTGGAGGAAACACCATATATTTT. It yields the protein CASSTRYRAGGNTIYF.

The chain joins TRBV19 to TRBJ2-6; 7 bases are a match to TRBD1. V shed 11 bases, J shed 2 bases, and the junction held 6 bases outside the gene matches. Germline V gene data show CDR1 as LNHDA and CDR2 as SQIVND (reference sequence). This CDR3 contains 14 residues. Here the CDR3 DNA reads TGTGCCGCCCTAGACAGGGCTGGGGCCAACGTCCTGACTTTC. It is translated as CAALDRAGANVLTF.

This chain uses TRBV27 with TRBJ1-5; TRBD1 matches 7 bases. The germline CDR1 and CDR2 sequences are MNHEY and SMNVEV (reference sequence). V lost 3 bases to trimming and J lost 9 bases; unmatched junction nucleotides: 20. This CDR3 has 18 residues. CDR3 sequence: CASSFHKGTVKSVWPQHF. Written as DNA, the CDR3 is TGTGCCAGCAGTTTTCATAAGGGGACAGTAAAAAGTGTATGGCCCCAGCATTTT.

The J gene is TRBJ1-2, the V gene TRBV7-8; 11 bases are shared with TRBD1. Germline loops: CDR1 SGHVS, CDR2 FQNEAQ. V dropped 4 bases and J dropped 2; count of bases not matched to a gene: 6. The CDR3 length is 16 residues. The DNA of the CDR3 is TGTGCCAGCAGCTACGAAGGACAGGGGGCAAACTATGGCTACACCTTC. Its protein product is CASSYEGQGANYGYTF.

This clone was recorded a few times. V gene TRBV4-1 combines with J gene TRBJ2-7; possibly TRBD1 for D (5 bases). Germline CDR1 MGHRA, CDR2 YSYEKL. The CDR3 totals 14 residues. The ends were cut back, 0 bases at V and 2 bases at J, with 8 bases in the middle. The chain's CDR3 is CASSQDQGPYEQYF. CDR3 nucleotide sequence: TGCGCCAGCAGCCAAGATCAGGGCCCCTACGAGCAGTACTTC.

This chain links TRBV19 with TRBJ1-5, with 7 nucleotides matching TRBD1. The CDR3 runs 17 residues. The J segment lost 0 bases and the V segment lost 5 bases, leaving 10 bases of the junction unmatched. Germline assignment: CDR1 LNHDA and CDR2 SQIVND (reference sequence). The CDR3 here is CASSLGDSYYSNQPQHF. CDR3 bases: TGTGCCAGTAGTCTAGGGGACAGCTATTATAGCAATCAGCCCCAGCATTTT.

V usage is TRBV18 and J usage is TRBJ1-1; D is uncertain. The germline V gene has CDR1 KGHSH and CDR2 LQKENI. This CDR3 has 13 residues. Trimming removed 8 bases from V and 4 bases from J, with 14 bases in between. CDR3 DNA: TGTGCCAGCCTCCGGGAAGAGATCACTGAAGCTTTCTTT. Its translation is CASLREEITEAFF.

In this sample, this clone turned up once. The chain joins TRBV7-9 to TRBJ2-6; TRBD2 might be the D (5 bases). This CDR3 has 19 residues. Germline V gene data show CDR1 as SEHNR and CDR2 as FQNEAQ (reference sequence). Trimming stripped 5 bases from V and 4 bases from J, with 24 bases between. The CDR3 nucleotides read TGTGCCAGCAGCCCCACCCCACTAGTAGGGTCCTCCGGGGCCAACGTCCTGACTTTC. Protein: CASSPTPLVGSSGANVLTF. The complete variable domain, with remaining parts taken from reference TRBV7-9 and TRBJ2-6, reads DTGVSQNPRHKITKRGQNVTFRCDPISEHNRLYWYRQTLGQGPEFLTYFQNEAQLEKSRLLSDRFSAERPKGSFSTLEIQRTEQGDSAMYLCASSPTPLVGSSGANVLTFGAGSRLTVL.

This chain uses TRBV18 with TRBJ1-1; TRBD1 agrees at 9 bases. Per the germline V gene, CDR1 is KGHSH and CDR2 is LQKENI. This CDR3 comprises 14 residues. V shed 2 bases and J 5 bases; nucleotides not matched to a gene: 3. CDR3 protein: CASSPFGTGTEAFF. The CDR3 DNA reads as TGTGCCAGCTCACCATTCGGGACAGGGACTGAAGCTTTCTTT.

The chain joins TRBV7-2 to TRBJ2-1, with 8 bases that match TRBD1. Germline V gene lookup returns CDR1 SGHTA and CDR2 FQGNSA. The length of the CDR3 is 14 residues. V was pared by 4 bases and J by 8 bases, with 7 bases of the junction left unmatched. CDR3 nucleotide sequence: TGTGCCAGCAGCTGGGGGACAGGCGGTTATGAGCAGTTCTTC. Protein sequence: CASSWGTGGYEQFF. The complete variable domain, with remaining parts taken from reference TRBV7-2 and TRBJ2-1, reads GAGVSQSPSNKVTEKGKDVELRCDPISGHTALYWYRQSLGQGLEFLIYFQGNSAPDKSGLPSDRFSAERTGGSVSTLTIQRTQQEDSAVYLCASSWGTGGYEQFFGPGTRLTVL.

This clone showed up many times. The genes are TRBV14 and TRBJ1-4; 10 positions agree with TRBD1. There are 17 residues in the CDR3. Germline loops: CDR1 SGHDN, CDR2 FVKESK. Germline trimming cut 1 base from V and 4 bases from J; bases unmatched to any gene: 6. CDR3 coding DNA: TGTGCCAGCAGCCAAGTTTGGGGACAGGGGAGTAATGAAAAACTGTTTTTT. Encoded protein: CASSQVWGQGSNEKLFF.

The chain combines TRBV5-1 with TRBJ2-7, with D hard to call. Between the trimmed V and J ends, which lost 4 bases and 0 bases, there was a span of 5 bases. There are 12 residues in the CDR3. The germline V gene has CDR1 SGHRS and CDR2 YFSETQ. The CDR3 loop reads CASSASSYEQYF. The CDR3 DNA is TGCGCCAGCAGCGCCAGCTCCTACGAGCAGTACTTC. Full variable domain (remainder filled in from reference TRBV5-1 and TRBJ2-7): KAGVTQTPRYLIKTRGQQVTLSCSPISGHRSVSWYQQTPGQGLQFLFEYFSETQRNKGNFPGRFSGRQFSNSRSEMNVSTLELGDSALYLCASSASSYEQYFGPGTRLTVT.

The chain joins TRBV19 to TRBJ2-5; possibly TRBD2 for D (7 bases). The V gene lost 6 bases and the J gene lost 0 bases, with 14 bases spanning the gap. CDR1 LNHDA and CDR2 SQIVND come from the germline V gene (reference sequence). The CDR3 is made up of 15 amino acids. Written as DNA, the CDR3 is TGTGCCAGTAGGGGGGCGGGAGCTTACCAAGAGACCCAGTACTTC. This sequence encodes CASRGAGAYQETQYF.

The V and J genes are TRBV3-1 (or the pseudogene TRBV3-2) and TRBJ1-2; 8 bases are shared with TRBD1. The CDR3 totals 13 residues. J lost 7 bases, V lost 1 base, and 2 bases had no gene match. Germline-derived CDR1 and CDR2 are LGHDT and YNNKEL (reference sequence). Here the CDR3 reads CASSQGTGFGYTF. CDR3 in DNA: TGTGCCAGCAGCCAAGGGACAGGGTTTGGCTACACCTTC.

V usage is TRBV9 and J usage is TRBJ1-3, with unresolved D. The germline gives CDR1 SGDLS, CDR2 YYNGEE. Trimming took off 2 bases at V and 4 bases at J, with 10 bases between the two ends. This CDR3 comprises 14 residues. CDR3 in DNA: TGTGCCAGCAGCGTTGAGTCTTCGGGAAACACCATATATTTT. Its protein product is CASSVESSGNTIYF.

This chain uses TRBV7-9 with TRBJ1-5; no firm D call. The CDR3 covers 12 residues. Per the germline V gene, CDR1 is SEHNR and CDR2 is FQNEAQ (reference sequence). Trimming shortened V by 4 bases and J by 7 bases, and 8 bases separated the two germline ends. The CDR3 nucleotides read TGTGCCAGCAGCTCCCCCGGGCAGCCCCAGCATTTT. Translated, it gives CASSSPGQPQHF.

V usage is TRBV4-2 and J usage is TRBJ1-2, with 9 bases matching TRBD1. In germline, CDR1 is LGHNA, CDR2 YNFKEQ. CDR3 size: 17 residues. Germline trimming cut 1 base from V and 3 bases from J; bases unmatched to any gene: 9. The CDR3 coding sequence is TGTGCCAGCAGCCAAGGGTCCAGGACAGGGGCGTACTATGGCTACACCTTC. Translating gives CASSQGSRTGAYYGYTF.

The genes are TRBV7-2 and TRBJ2-6; the D gene is possibly TRBD1 (6 bases). This CDR3 is built from 15 residues. V lost 5 bases to trimming and J lost 3 bases, with 11 bases between them. Per germline, CDR1 SGHTA and CDR2 FQGNSA. The CDR3, as DNA: TGTGCCAGCAGCGAGGGGGTTGGTGGGGCCAACGTCCTGACTTTC. Protein sequence: CASSEGVGGANVLTF.